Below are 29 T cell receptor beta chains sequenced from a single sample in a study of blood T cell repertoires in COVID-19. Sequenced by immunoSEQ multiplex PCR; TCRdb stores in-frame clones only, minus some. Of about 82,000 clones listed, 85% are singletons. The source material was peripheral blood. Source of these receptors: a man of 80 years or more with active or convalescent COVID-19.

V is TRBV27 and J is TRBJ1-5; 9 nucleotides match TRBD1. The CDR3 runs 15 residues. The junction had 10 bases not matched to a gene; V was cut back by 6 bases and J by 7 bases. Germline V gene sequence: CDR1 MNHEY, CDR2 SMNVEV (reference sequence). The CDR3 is CASRSGTGILQPQHF. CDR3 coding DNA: TGTGCCAGCAGATCCGGGACAGGGATTTTGCAGCCCCAGCATTTT.

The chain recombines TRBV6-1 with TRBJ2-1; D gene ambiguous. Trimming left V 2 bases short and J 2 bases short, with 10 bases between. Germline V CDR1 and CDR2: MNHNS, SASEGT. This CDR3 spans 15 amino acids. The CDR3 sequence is CASSEQFVAYNEQFF. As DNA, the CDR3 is TGTGCCAGCAGTGAACAGTTCGTTGCCTACAATGAGCAGTTCTTC.

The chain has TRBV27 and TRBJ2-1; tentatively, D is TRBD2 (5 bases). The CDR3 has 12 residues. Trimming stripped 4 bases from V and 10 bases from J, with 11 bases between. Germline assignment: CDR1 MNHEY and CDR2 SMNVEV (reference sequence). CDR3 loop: CASSWTHGEQFF. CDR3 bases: TGTGCCAGCAGTTGGACTCACGGGGAGCAGTTCTTC.

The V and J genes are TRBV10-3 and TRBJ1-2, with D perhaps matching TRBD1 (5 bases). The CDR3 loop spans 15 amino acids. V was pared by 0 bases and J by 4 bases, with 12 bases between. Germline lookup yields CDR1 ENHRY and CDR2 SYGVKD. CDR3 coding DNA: TGTGCCATCAGTGAGTCGGCAGGGCCCTCCTATGGCTACACCTTC. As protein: CAISESAGPSYGYTF.

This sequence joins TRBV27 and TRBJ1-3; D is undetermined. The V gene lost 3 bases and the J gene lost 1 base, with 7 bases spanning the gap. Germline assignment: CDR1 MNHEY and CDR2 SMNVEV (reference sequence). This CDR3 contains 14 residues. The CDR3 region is CASSFGGSGNTIYF. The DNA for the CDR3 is TGTGCCAGCAGTTTTGGCGGGTCTGGAAACACCATATATTTT.

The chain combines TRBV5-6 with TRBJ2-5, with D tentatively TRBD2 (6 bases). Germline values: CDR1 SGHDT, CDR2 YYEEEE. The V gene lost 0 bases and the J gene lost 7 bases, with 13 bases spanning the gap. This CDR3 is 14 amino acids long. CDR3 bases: TGTGCCAGCAGCTTGGCCCCGGGAGTGGGGACCCAGTACTTC. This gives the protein CASSLAPGVGTQYF.

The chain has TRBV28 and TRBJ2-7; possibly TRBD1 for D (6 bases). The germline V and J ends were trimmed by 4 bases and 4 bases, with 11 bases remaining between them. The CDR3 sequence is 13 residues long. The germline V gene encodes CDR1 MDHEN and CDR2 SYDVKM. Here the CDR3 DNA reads TGTGCCAGCAGTTCGACAGGCCTGTACGAGCAGTACGTC. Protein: CASSSTGLYEQYV.

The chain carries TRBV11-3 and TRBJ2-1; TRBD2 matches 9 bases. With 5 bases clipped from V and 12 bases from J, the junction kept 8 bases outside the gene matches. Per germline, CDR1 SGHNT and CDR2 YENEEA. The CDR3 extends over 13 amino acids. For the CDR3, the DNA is TGTGCCAGCAGCCCTAATAGCGGGAGCTGGCAGTTCTTC. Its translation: CASSPNSGSWQFF. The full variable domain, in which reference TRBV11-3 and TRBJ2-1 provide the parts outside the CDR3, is EAGVVQSPRYKIIEKKQPVAFWCNPISGHNTLYWYLQNLGQGPELLIRYENEEAVDDSQLPKDRFSAERLKGVDSTLKIQPAELGDSAVYLCASSPNSGSWQFFGPGTRLTVL.

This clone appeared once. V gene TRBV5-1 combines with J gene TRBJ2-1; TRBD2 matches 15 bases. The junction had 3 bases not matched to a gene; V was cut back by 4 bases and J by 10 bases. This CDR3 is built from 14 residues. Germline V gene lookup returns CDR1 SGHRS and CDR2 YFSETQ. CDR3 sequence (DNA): TGCGCCAGCAGCCTAGGGACTAGCGGGAGGGAGCAGTTCTTC. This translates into CASSLGTSGREQFF.

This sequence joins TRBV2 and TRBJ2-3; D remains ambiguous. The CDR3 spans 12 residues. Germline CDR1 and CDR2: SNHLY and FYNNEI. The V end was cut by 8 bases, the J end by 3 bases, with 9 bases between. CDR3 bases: TGTGCCAGCCATAGAGAAACAGATACGCAGTATTTT. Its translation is CASHRETDTQYF.

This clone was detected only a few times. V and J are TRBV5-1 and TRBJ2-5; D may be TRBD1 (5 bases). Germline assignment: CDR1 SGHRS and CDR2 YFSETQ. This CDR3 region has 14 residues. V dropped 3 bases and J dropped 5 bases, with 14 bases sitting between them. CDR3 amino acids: CASSSPGIMETQYF. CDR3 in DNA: TGCGCCAGCAGCTCCCCAGGGATTATGGAGACCCAGTACTTC.

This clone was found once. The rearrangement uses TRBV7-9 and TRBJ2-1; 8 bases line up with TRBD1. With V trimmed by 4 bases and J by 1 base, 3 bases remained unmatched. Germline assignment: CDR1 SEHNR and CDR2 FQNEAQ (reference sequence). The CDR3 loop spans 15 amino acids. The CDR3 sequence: CASSSGTGSYNEQFF. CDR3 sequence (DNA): TGTGCCAGCAGCTCCGGGACAGGATCCTACAATGAGCAGTTCTTC.

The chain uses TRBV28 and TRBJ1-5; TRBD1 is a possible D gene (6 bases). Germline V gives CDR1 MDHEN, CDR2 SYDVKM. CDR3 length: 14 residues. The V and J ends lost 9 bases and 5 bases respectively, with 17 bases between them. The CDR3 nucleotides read TGTGCCAGTACACCACAGGGTTTCTATCAGCCCCAGCATTTT. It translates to CASTPQGFYQPQHF.

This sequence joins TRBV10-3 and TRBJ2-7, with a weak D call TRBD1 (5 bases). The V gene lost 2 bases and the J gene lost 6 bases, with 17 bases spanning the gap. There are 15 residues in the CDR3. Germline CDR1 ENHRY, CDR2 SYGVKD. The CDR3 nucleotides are TGTGCCATCAGTGAGCCGGGCGTTGGAAGGGGCGAGCAGTACGTC. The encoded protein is CAISEPGVGRGEQYV.

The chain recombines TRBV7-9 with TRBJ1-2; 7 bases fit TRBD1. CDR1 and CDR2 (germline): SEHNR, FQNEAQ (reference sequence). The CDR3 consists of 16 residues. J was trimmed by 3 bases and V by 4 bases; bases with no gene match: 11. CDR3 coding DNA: TGTGCCAGCAGCTCCCCAGGGGGGCTGAAGGACTATGGCTACACCTTC. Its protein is CASSSPGGLKDYGYTF.

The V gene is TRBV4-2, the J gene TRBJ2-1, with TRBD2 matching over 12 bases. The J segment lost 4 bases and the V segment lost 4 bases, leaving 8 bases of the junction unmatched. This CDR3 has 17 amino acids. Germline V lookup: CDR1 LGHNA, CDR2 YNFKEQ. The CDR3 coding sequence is TGTGCCAGCAGCCCGAGTGGGGGGACTAGCGGGTACAATGAGCAGTTCTTC. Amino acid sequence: CASSPSGGTSGYNEQFF.

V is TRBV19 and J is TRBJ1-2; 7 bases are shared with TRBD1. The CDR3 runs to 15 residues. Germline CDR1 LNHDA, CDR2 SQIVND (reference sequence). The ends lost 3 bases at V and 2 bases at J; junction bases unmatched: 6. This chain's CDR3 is CASSILPTGNYGYTF. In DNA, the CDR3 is TGTGCCAGTAGTATTCTCCCGACAGGGAACTATGGCTACACCTTC.

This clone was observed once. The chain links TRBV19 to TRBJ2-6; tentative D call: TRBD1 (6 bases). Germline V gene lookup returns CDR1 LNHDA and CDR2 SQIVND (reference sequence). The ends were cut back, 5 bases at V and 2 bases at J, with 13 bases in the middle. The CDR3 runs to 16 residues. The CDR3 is CASSDTGITGANVLTF. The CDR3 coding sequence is TGTGCCAGTAGTGATACAGGGATAACTGGGGCCAACGTCCTGACTTTC.

CDR3 sequence: CASSLAGSRTGELFF. CDR3 DNA sequence: TGTGCCAGCAGCTTGGCGGGGAGTAGGACCGGGGAGCTGTTTTTT. This chain uses TRBV5-5 with TRBJ2-2; tentative D call: TRBD2 (5 bases). The CDR3 consists of 15 residues. With 0 bases removed from V and 5 bases from J, the gap between germline ends came to 11 bases. Per the germline V gene, CDR1 is SGHKS and CDR2 is YYEKEE (reference sequence).

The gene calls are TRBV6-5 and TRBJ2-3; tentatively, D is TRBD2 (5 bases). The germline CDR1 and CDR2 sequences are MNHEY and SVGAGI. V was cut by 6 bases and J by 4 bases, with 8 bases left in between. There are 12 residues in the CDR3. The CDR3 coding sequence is TGTGCCAGCAGCCCCGGGGCAGATACGCAGTATTTT. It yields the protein CASSPGADTQYF.

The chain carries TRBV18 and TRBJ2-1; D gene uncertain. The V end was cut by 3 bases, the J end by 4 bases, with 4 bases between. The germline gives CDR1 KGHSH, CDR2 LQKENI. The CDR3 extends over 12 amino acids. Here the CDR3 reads CASSPSYNEQFF. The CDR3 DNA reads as TGTGCCAGCTCACCCTCGTACAATGAGCAGTTCTTC.

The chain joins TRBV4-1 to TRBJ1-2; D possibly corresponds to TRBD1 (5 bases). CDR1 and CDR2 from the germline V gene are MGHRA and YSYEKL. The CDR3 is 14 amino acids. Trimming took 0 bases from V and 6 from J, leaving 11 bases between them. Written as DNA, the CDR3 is TGCGCCAGCAGCCAAGATTTCGGCAGGGATGGCTACACCTTC. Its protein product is CASSQDFGRDGYTF.

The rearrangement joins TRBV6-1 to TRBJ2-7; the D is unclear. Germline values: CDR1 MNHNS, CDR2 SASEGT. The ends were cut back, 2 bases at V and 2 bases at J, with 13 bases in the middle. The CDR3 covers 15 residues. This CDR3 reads CASSENVLSTYEQYV. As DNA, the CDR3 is TGTGCCAGCAGTGAAAATGTCCTTAGTACCTACGAGCAGTACGTC.

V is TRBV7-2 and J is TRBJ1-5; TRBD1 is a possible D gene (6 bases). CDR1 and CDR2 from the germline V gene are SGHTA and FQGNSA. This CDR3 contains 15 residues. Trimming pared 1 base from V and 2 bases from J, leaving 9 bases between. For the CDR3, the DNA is TGTGCCAGCAGCTTAGGGGGGCTTCGCAATCAGCCCCAGCATTTT. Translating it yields CASSLGGLRNQPQHF.

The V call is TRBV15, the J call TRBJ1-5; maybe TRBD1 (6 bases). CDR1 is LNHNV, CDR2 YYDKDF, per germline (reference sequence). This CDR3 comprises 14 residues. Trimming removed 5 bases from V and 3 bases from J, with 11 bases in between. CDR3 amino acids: CATSQDRINQPQHF. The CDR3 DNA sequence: TGTGCCACCAGCCAAGACAGGATCAATCAGCCCCAGCATTTT.

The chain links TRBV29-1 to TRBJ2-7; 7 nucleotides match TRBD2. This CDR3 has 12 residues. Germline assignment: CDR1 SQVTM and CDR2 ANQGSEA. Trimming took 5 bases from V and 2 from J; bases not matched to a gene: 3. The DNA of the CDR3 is TGCAGCGTTCGGGAGGATCCCTACGAGCAGTACGTC. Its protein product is CSVREDPYEQYV.

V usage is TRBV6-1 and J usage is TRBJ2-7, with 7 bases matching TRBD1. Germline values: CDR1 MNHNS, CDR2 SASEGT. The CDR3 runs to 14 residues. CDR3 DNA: TGTGCCAGCAGTGAAGCGACCGGGACAGCTCCTTGGAACGTC. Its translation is CASSEATGTAPWNV.

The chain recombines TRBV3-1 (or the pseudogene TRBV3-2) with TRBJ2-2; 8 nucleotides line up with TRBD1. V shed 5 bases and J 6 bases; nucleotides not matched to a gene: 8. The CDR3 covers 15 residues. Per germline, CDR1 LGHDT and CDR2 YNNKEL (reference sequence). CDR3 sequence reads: CASSRTGNPAGELFF. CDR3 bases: TGTGCCAGCAGCAGGACAGGGAATCCCGCCGGGGAGCTGTTTTTT.

DNA of the CDR3: TGTGCCAGCTCACCATTCGCAATGATGGATCCAGGGATCATGGCCTACTCTGGGGCCAACGTCCTGACTTTC. It specifies CASSPFAMMDPGIMAYSGANVLTF. The rearrangement uses TRBV18 and TRBJ2-6; D possibly corresponds to TRBD1 (5 bases). CDR3 length equals 24 residues. CDR1 and CDR2 (germline): KGHSH, LQKENI. Between the trimmed V and J ends, which lost 2 bases and 0 bases, there was a span of 32 bases.